These T cell receptor beta chains were read from a single sample in a study of blood T cell repertoires in COVID-19. Some clones are missing from TCRdb's copy, which holds only in-frame ones; the method was immunoSEQ multiplex PCR. The table lists approximately 290,000 clones, roughly 80% of them singletons. Sequencing was carried out using peripheral blood. These TCRs come from a person aged 70 to 85 with COVID-19, enrolled during active disease. The CDR3 runs from the conserved cysteine through the conserved F or W. D genes are given only for firm matches. The size entry is marked missing in some rows and otherwise reads once, few, many or a size class.

cdr3_nt: TGTGCCAGCAGCGTCACCCGGGGGAGGGTGGCAGAGACCCAGTACTTC
cdr3_aa: CASSVTRGRVAETQYF
v_call: TRBV11-2
d_call: TRBD2
clone_size: .
j_call: TRBJ2-5

cdr3_nt: TGTGCCAGCAGCTATGACGGAGACTATGGCTACACCTTC
cdr3_aa: CASSYDGDYGYTF
v_call: TRBV5-5
d_call: .
clone_size: once
j_call: TRBJ1-2

cdr3_nt: TGTGCCAGCAGTGGACGGGATAACTATGGCTACACCTTC
cdr3_aa: CASSGRDNYGYTF
v_call: TRBV2
d_call: .
clone_size: .
j_call: TRBJ1-2

cdr3_nt: TGTGCCAGCAGCTCCACTAGACTAGGGGAGAAGGCAGATACGCAGTATTTT
cdr3_aa: CASSSTRLGEKADTQYF
v_call: TRBV7-9
d_call: .
clone_size: .
j_call: TRBJ2-3

cdr3_nt: TGTGCCTGGAGTGTACGGGGGAACACTGAAGCTTTCTTT
cdr3_aa: CAWSVRGNTEAFF
v_call: TRBV30
d_call: .
clone_size: .
j_call: TRBJ1-1

cdr3_nt: TGTGCCAGCCAGGGGGGCAGGGGTGGCGGATCACCCCTCCACTTT
cdr3_aa: CASQGGRGGGSPLHF
v_call: TRBV27
d_call: TRBD1
clone_size: .
j_call: TRBJ1-6

cdr3_nt: TGTGCCAGCAGTTACTCGCTCGGGGGACCCTACGAGCAGTACTTC
cdr3_aa: CASSYSLGGPYEQYF
v_call: TRBV6-5
d_call: .
clone_size: .
j_call: TRBJ2-7

cdr3_nt: TGTGCCAGCAGCTTAGCGCTTGGGCTCGGGGCCGGGGAGCTGTTTTTT
cdr3_aa: CASSLALGLGAGELFF
v_call: TRBV7-2
d_call: .
clone_size: .
j_call: TRBJ2-2

cdr3_nt: TGTGCCAGCAGTTTATCGGCGGTCCCCTACGAGCAGTACTTC
cdr3_aa: CASSLSAVPYEQYF
v_call: TRBV27
d_call: .
clone_size: .
j_call: TRBJ2-7

cdr3_nt: TGTGCCAGCACCCCGCGGCGGGGAACTGAAGCTTTCTTT
cdr3_aa: CASTPRRGTEAFF
v_call: TRBV12-3/TRBV12-4
d_call: .
clone_size: .
j_call: TRBJ1-1

cdr3_nt: TGTGCCTGGAGTTCAGGGGGCACTGAAGCTTTCTTT
cdr3_aa: CAWSSGGTEAFF
v_call: TRBV30
d_call: TRBD1
clone_size: once
j_call: TRBJ1-1

cdr3_nt: TGTGCCAGCAGCTTAGGCGGGGATTATGGCTACACCTTC
cdr3_aa: CASSLGGDYGYTF
v_call: TRBV7-2
d_call: .
clone_size: .
j_call: TRBJ1-2

cdr3_nt: TGTGCCAGTAGTAGCAGGGGGCGCGGAGAGACCCAGTACTTC
cdr3_aa: CASSSRGRGETQYF
v_call: TRBV19
d_call: TRBD1
clone_size: .
j_call: TRBJ2-5

cdr3_nt: TGTGCCAGCAGCTTAAATGTCCGTGGCGGGACTAGCGTGATTTGGGAGCAGTTCTTC
cdr3_aa: CASSLNVRGGTSVIWEQFF
v_call: TRBV7-2
d_call: TRBD2
clone_size: .
j_call: TRBJ2-1

cdr3_nt: TGTGCCATCGGCAGGGGGCGCGAAGATACGCAGTATTTT
cdr3_aa: CAIGRGREDTQYF
v_call: TRBV10-3
d_call: TRBD1
clone_size: .
j_call: TRBJ2-3

cdr3_nt: TGTGCCAGTTCGGACAGGGGGAATTCACCCCTCCACTTT
cdr3_aa: CASSDRGNSPLHF
v_call: TRBV19
d_call: TRBD1
clone_size: .
j_call: TRBJ1-6

cdr3_nt: TGTGCTAGTGGTTTGGTACGGGGGACTCCCGGGGAGCTGTTTTTT
cdr3_aa: CASGLVRGTPGELFF
v_call: TRBV12-5
d_call: .
clone_size: .
j_call: TRBJ2-2

cdr3_nt: TGCGCCAGCAGCTTTAGCGGGAGCGGGGACAATGAGCAGTTCTTC
cdr3_aa: CASSFSGSGDNEQFF
v_call: TRBV4-3
d_call: TRBD2
clone_size: .
j_call: TRBJ2-1

cdr3_nt: TGTGCCAGCAGTGAACTTTCGGGACTCAGCTATGGCTACACCTTC
cdr3_aa: CASSELSGLSYGYTF
v_call: TRBV6-1
d_call: .
clone_size: .
j_call: TRBJ1-2

cdr3_nt: TGTGCCAGCAGTTTGTGGAGCGGGAGGGGTACTGAGCAGTTCTTC
cdr3_aa: CASSLWSGRGTEQFF
v_call: TRBV27
d_call: TRBD2
clone_size: .
j_call: TRBJ2-1

cdr3_nt: TGTGCCAGCAGTCTCTCCCTCGGACAGGGGGCATTCGAGCAGTTCTTC
cdr3_aa: CASSLSLGQGAFEQFF
v_call: TRBV27
d_call: TRBD1
clone_size: .
j_call: TRBJ2-1

cdr3_nt: TGTGCCACCGCACCGGGTCGCCTTAGTACTGAAGCTTTCTTT
cdr3_aa: CATAPGRLSTEAFF
v_call: TRBV15
d_call: .
clone_size: once
j_call: TRBJ1-1

cdr3_nt: TGTGCCAGCAGCTTCGGTGCGCAGGAACTCCAAGAGACCCAGTACTTC
cdr3_aa: CASSFGAQELQETQYF
v_call: TRBV7-2
d_call: .
clone_size: .
j_call: TRBJ2-5

cdr3_nt: TGTGCCGGTACAACTAGCGGGAGCTACAATGAGCAGTTCTTC
cdr3_aa: CAGTTSGSYNEQFF
v_call: TRBV5-6
d_call: TRBD2
clone_size: .
j_call: TRBJ2-1

cdr3_nt: TGTGCCACCAGTGAAGCAGGGGACCACACTGAAGCTTTCTTT
cdr3_aa: CATSEAGDHTEAFF
v_call: TRBV24-1
d_call: .
clone_size: .
j_call: TRBJ1-1

cdr3_nt: TGTGCCAGTAGTGTACTAGTGGGCAATGAGCAGTTCTTC
cdr3_aa: CASSVLVGNEQFF
v_call: TRBV19
d_call: .
clone_size: .
j_call: TRBJ2-1

cdr3_nt: TGTGCCAGCAGCTTGCCTAGCAGCTACAATGAGCAGTTCTTC
cdr3_aa: CASSLPSSYNEQFF
v_call: TRBV5-4
d_call: .
clone_size: .
j_call: TRBJ2-1

cdr3_nt: TGTGCCAGCAGCTCGCCGACTAGCGGGAGAGTGTCGGGTACAGATACGCAGTATTTT
cdr3_aa: CASSSPTSGRVSGTDTQYF
v_call: TRBV7-2
d_call: TRBD2
clone_size: .
j_call: TRBJ2-3

cdr3_nt: TGCAGCGTTGAAGATCAGTTGGCCTACAATGAGCAGTTCTTC
cdr3_aa: CSVEDQLAYNEQFF
v_call: TRBV29-1
d_call: .
clone_size: .
j_call: TRBJ2-1

cdr3_nt: TGTGCCAGTCAAAGGGACAGGGATTCCTACAATGAGCAGTTCTTC
cdr3_aa: CASQRDRDSYNEQFF
v_call: TRBV2
d_call: TRBD1
clone_size: .
j_call: TRBJ2-1

cdr3_nt: TGTGCCAGCAGCTTTGGACATATGAACACTGAAGCTTTCTTT
cdr3_aa: CASSFGHMNTEAFF
v_call: TRBV9
d_call: .
clone_size: .
j_call: TRBJ1-1

cdr3_nt: TGTGCCAGCAGCCCGGGGACTCGACTAACCGGGGAGCTGTTTTTT
cdr3_aa: CASSPGTRLTGELFF
v_call: TRBV5-4
d_call: .
clone_size: .
j_call: TRBJ2-2

cdr3_nt: TGCGCCAGCAGCAGAGGACTAGCGGGAGGTACGAACACCGGGGAGCTGTTTTTT
cdr3_aa: CASSRGLAGGTNTGELFF
v_call: TRBV5-1
d_call: TRBD2
clone_size: .
j_call: TRBJ2-2

cdr3_nt: TGCGCCAGCAGCCCAAACGGCAATGAGCAGTTCTTC
cdr3_aa: CASSPNGNEQFF
v_call: TRBV4-1
d_call: .
clone_size: .
j_call: TRBJ2-1

cdr3_nt: TGTGCCGGGGGGTTATTAGATGAGCAGTTCTTC
cdr3_aa: CAGGLLDEQFF
v_call: TRBV30
d_call: .
clone_size: .
j_call: TRBJ2-1

cdr3_nt: TGTGCCAGCAGTCTAAATTCTTGGGACAGAACCGCAGATACGCAGTATTTT
cdr3_aa: CASSLNSWDRTADTQYF
v_call: TRBV27
d_call: TRBD1
clone_size: once
j_call: TRBJ2-3

cdr3_nt: TGTGCCAGCTCAACGACTAGCGGGGTCACAGATACGCAGTATTTT
cdr3_aa: CASSTTSGVTDTQYF
v_call: TRBV18
d_call: TRBD2
clone_size: .
j_call: TRBJ2-3

cdr3_nt: TGCAGCGTTGGGGGCAGGGGCAATCAGCCCCAGCATTTT
cdr3_aa: CSVGGRGNQPQHF
v_call: TRBV29-1
d_call: .
clone_size: .
j_call: TRBJ1-5

cdr3_nt: TGTGCCAGCAGAATAGGACAGAACACTGAAGCTTTCTTT
cdr3_aa: CASRIGQNTEAFF
v_call: TRBV6-6
d_call: .
clone_size: .
j_call: TRBJ1-1

cdr3_nt: TGTGCCAGCAGTTACGACAGGGTTCGTGGCTACACCTTC
cdr3_aa: CASSYDRVRGYTF
v_call: TRBV6-5
d_call: TRBD1
clone_size: .
j_call: TRBJ1-2

cdr3_nt: TGTGCCAGCAGAATCAATGGCGGGGGGAACACTGAAGCTTTCTTT
cdr3_aa: CASRINGGGNTEAFF
v_call: TRBV28
d_call: .
clone_size: .
j_call: TRBJ1-1

cdr3_nt: TGTGCCAGCAGCGCGGGCGAGGGACAGGGATACAATGAGCAGTTCTTC
cdr3_aa: CASSAGEGQGYNEQFF
v_call: TRBV9
d_call: TRBD1
clone_size: .
j_call: TRBJ2-1

cdr3_nt: TGTGCCAGCAGCTTCCTCCCAGCAGGGGGCCGTACAGATACGCAGTATTTT
cdr3_aa: CASSFLPAGGRTDTQYF
v_call: TRBV7-2
d_call: TRBD1
clone_size: .
j_call: TRBJ2-3

cdr3_nt: TGTGCCAGCAGCCTAAGACTAGCGGCCCAAGAGACCCAGTACTTC
cdr3_aa: CASSLRLAAQETQYF
v_call: TRBV7-9
d_call: TRBD2
clone_size: .
j_call: TRBJ2-5

cdr3_nt: TGTGCCTGGACCTACCGGGACTTAGATACGCAGTATTTT
cdr3_aa: CAWTYRDLDTQYF
v_call: TRBV30
d_call: .
clone_size: .
j_call: TRBJ2-3

cdr3_nt: TGTGCCAGCATTCCAGGGGAGGGGACTGAAGCTTTCTTT
cdr3_aa: CASIPGEGTEAFF
v_call: TRBV28
d_call: .
clone_size: few
j_call: TRBJ1-1

cdr3_nt: TGTGCCAGCAGTGAAGGGACTAGCAACACCGGGGAGCTGTTTTTT
cdr3_aa: CASSEGTSNTGELFF
v_call: TRBV2
d_call: TRBD2
clone_size: .
j_call: TRBJ2-2

cdr3_nt: TGTGCCAGCAGCCAGTCTCGGGGTAGCAATCAGCCCCAGCATTTT
cdr3_aa: CASSQSRGSNQPQHF
v_call: TRBV7-8
d_call: .
clone_size: .
j_call: TRBJ1-5

cdr3_nt: TGTGCCAGCAGCTACATCACTAGCGGCGACGAGCAGTACTTC
cdr3_aa: CASSYITSGDEQYF
v_call: TRBV7-8
d_call: TRBD2
clone_size: .
j_call: TRBJ2-7

cdr3_nt: TGTGCCAGCAAAGACAGTGAACAAGAGACCCAGTACTTC
cdr3_aa: CASKDSEQETQYF
v_call: TRBV21-1
d_call: .
clone_size: .
j_call: TRBJ2-5

cdr3_nt: TGTGCCAGCAGCGGCGGGACTACAAGACAAGAGACCCAGTACTTC
cdr3_aa: CASSGGTTRQETQYF
v_call: TRBV7-8
d_call: TRBD2
clone_size: .
j_call: TRBJ2-5

cdr3_nt: TGTGCCAGCACGGTGGGGGGGGATAGCAATCAGCCCCAGCATTTT
cdr3_aa: CASTVGGDSNQPQHF
v_call: TRBV28
d_call: .
clone_size: .
j_call: TRBJ1-5

cdr3_nt: TGTGCCAGTAGAGGGGGGGCTAGTAGTCAGCCCCAGCATTTT
cdr3_aa: CASRGGASSQPQHF
v_call: TRBV19
d_call: .
clone_size: .
j_call: TRBJ1-5